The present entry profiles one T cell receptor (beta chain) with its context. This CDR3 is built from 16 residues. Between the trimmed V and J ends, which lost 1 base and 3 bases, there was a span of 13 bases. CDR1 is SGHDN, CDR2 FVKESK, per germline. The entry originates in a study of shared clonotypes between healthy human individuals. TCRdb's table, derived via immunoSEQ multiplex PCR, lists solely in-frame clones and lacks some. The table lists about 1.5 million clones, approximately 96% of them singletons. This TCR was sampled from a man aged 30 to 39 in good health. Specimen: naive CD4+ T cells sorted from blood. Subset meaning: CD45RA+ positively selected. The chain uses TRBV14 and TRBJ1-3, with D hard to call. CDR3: CASSQVVGDGGNTIYF. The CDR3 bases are TGTGCCAGCAGCCAAGTAGTCGGCGACGGTGGAAACACCATATATTTT. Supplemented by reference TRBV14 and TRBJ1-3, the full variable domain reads EAGVTQFPSHSVIEKGQTVTLRCDPISGHDNLYWYRRVMGKEIKFLLHFVKESKQDESGMPNNRFLAERTGGTYSTLKVQPAELEDSGVYFCASSQVVGDGGNTIYFGEGSWLTVV.